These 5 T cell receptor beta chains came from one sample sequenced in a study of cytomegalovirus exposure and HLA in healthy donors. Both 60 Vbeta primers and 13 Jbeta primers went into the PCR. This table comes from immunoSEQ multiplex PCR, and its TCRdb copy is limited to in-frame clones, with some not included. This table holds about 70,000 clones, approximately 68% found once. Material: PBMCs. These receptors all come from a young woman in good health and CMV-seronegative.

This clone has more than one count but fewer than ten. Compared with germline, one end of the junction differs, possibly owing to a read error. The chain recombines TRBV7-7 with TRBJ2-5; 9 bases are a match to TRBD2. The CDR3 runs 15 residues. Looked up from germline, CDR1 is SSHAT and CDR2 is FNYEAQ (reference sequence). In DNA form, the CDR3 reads TGTGCTAGCAGCTTAGAGCTTAGCGGGGGACAGACCCAGTACTTC. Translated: CASSLELSGGQTQYF.

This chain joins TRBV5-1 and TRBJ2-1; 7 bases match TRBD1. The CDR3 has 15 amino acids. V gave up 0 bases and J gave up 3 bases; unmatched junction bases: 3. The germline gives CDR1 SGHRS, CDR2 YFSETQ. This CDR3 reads CASSLEWTGYNEQFF. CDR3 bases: TGCGCCAGCAGCTTGGAATGGACAGGCTACAATGAGCAGTTCTTC.

This CDR3 reads CASTKGGQTETQYF. CDR3 in DNA: TGTGCCAGCACCAAAGGTGGGCAGACAGAGACCCAGTACTTC. The chain employs TRBV9 and TRBJ2-5; no firm D call. CDR1 and CDR2 (germline): SGDLS, YYNGEE. This CDR3 is 14 amino acids long. V gave up 6 bases and J gave up 4 bases, with 16 bases separating them.

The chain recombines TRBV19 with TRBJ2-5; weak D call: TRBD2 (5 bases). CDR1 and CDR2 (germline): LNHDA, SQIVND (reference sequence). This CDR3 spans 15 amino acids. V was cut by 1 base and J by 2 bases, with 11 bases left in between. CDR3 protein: CASSIGYGVQETQYF. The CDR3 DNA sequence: TGTGCCAGTAGTATAGGGTACGGGGTACAAGAGACCCAGTACTTC.

The CDR3 nucleotides are TGTGCCTGGACCCCCTGGGGGGGAAGTAATGAAAAACTGTTTTTT. Translated, it gives CAWTPWGGSNEKLFF. The J gene is TRBJ1-4, the V gene TRBV30; D is perhaps TRBD1 (5 bases). CDR3 size: 15 residues. Germline V lookup: CDR1 GTSNPN, CDR2 SVGIG (reference sequence). V was pared by 4 bases and J by 4 bases, with 16 bases between.